Shown below are 11 T cell receptor beta chains from a single sample sequenced in a study of cytomegalovirus exposure and HLA in healthy donors. The PCR ran on 60 Vbeta and 13 Jbeta primers. Method: immunoSEQ multiplex PCR; TCRdb's copy keeps in-frame clones and lacks some. The sample comprises roughly 100,000 clones, around 80% of which are singletons, and about a tenth rests with the top ten. Material for sequencing was PBMCs. The receptors derive from a woman under 30 in good health and CMV-seropositive.

This clone appeared once. This rearrangement joins TRBV11-2 to TRBJ2-1, with 10 bases that match TRBD2. Germline trimming cut 4 bases from V and 6 bases from J; bases unmatched to any gene: 6. This CDR3 has 15 amino acids. In germline, CDR1 is SGHAT, CDR2 FQNNGV. CDR3 nucleotides: TGTGCCAGCAGCTGGTCTCTAGCGGGGGTCAATGAGCAGTTCTTC. It is translated as CASSWSLAGVNEQFF.

This chain connects TRBV5-1 to TRBJ2-7; 7 nucleotides agree with TRBD1. CDR3 length: 16 residues. The J segment lost 2 bases and the V segment lost 4 bases, leaving 12 bases of the junction unmatched. Looked up from germline, CDR1 is SGHRS and CDR2 is YFSETQ. CDR3 amino acids: CASSQQRSGTAYEQYF. The DNA for the CDR3 is TGCGCCAGCAGCCAGCAAAGATCCGGGACAGCCTACGAGCAGTACTTC.

In this sample, this clone turned up a few times. This rearrangement joins TRBV29-1 to TRBJ2-1, with D maybe TRBD1 (6 bases). V dropped 3 bases and J dropped 0 bases, with 18 bases sitting between them. CDR3 length: 17 residues. The V gene's germline CDR1 is SQVTM and CDR2 ANQGSEA. CDR3 loop: CSVEAQGRFYSYNEQFF. The CDR3 nucleotides are TGCAGCGTTGAGGCGCAGGGGCGATTTTACTCCTACAATGAGCAGTTCTTC.

In its sample, this clone was seen once. This chain links TRBV5-4 with TRBJ1-6; D is possibly TRBD1 (5 bases). CDR1 is SGHNT, CDR2 YYREEE, per germline (reference sequence). The CDR3 extends over 14 amino acids. The V end was cut by 5 bases, the J end by 9 bases, with 15 bases between. The CDR3 bases are TGTGCCAGCAGGCCTCCAGGGATAAGTTCACCCCTCCACTTT. It encodes CASRPPGISSPLHF.

The chain couples TRBV5-6 to TRBJ2-7, with D possibly being TRBD2 (6 bases). V lost 0 bases and J lost 4, with 17 bases in between. This CDR3 is built from 16 residues. Germline CDR1 and CDR2: SGHDT and YYEEEE. The CDR3 coding sequence is TGTGCCAGCAGCTTGGCCGGGTATGGGGGGATATACGAGCAGTACTTC. Protein sequence: CASSLAGYGGIYEQYF.

This rearrangement joins TRBV9 to TRBJ2-2; D may be TRBD1 (5 bases). Trimming left V 0 bases short and J 1 base short, with 7 bases between. The CDR3 runs to 15 residues. Germline values: CDR1 SGDLS, CDR2 YYNGEE. The CDR3 region has the DNA TGTGCCAGCAGCGTAGGAAGGGGGAACACCGGGGAGCTGTTTTTT. As protein: CASSVGRGNTGELFF. Full variable domain (remainder filled in from reference TRBV9 and TRBJ2-2): DSGVTQTPKHLITATGQRVTLRCSPRSGDLSVYWYQQSLDQGLQFLIQYYNGEERAKGNILERFSAQQFPDLHSELNLSSLELGDSALYFCASSVGRGNTGELFFGEGSRLTVL.

This chain connects TRBV28 to TRBJ1-4; 7 nucleotides agree with TRBD1. After removal of 7 bases from V and 0 bases from J, the junction contained 11 bases not matched to a gene. Germline values: CDR1 MDHEN, CDR2 SYDVKM. This CDR3 is 17 amino acids long. The chain's CDR3 is CASTSIGQGATNEKLFF. The CDR3 DNA reads as TGTGCCAGCACCAGTATCGGGCAGGGGGCAACTAATGAAAAACTGTTTTTT.

The chain joins TRBV18 to TRBJ1-1, with D possibly being TRBD1 (6 bases). Trimming removed 3 bases from V and 5 bases from J, with 16 bases in between. This CDR3 is 15 amino acids long. Germline V lookup: CDR1 KGHSH, CDR2 LQKENI. The CDR3 here is CASSPPTGISTEAFF. The CDR3 coding sequence is TGTGCCAGCTCACCTCCAACAGGGATCTCGACTGAAGCTTTCTTT.

V gene TRBV5-1 combines with J gene TRBJ2-5; TRBD2 is a possible D gene (7 bases). Germline V gene sequence: CDR1 SGHRS, CDR2 YFSETQ. The CDR3 has 15 amino acids. With 0 bases removed from V and 4 bases from J, the gap between germline ends came to 13 bases. Here the CDR3 reads CASSLEGGRLETQYF. In DNA form, the CDR3 reads TGCGCCAGCAGCTTGGAGGGGGGGCGGTTAGAGACCCAGTACTTC.

V and J are TRBV4-2 and TRBJ2-7; 7 bases are a match to TRBD2. Germline V gene data show CDR1 as LGHNA and CDR2 as YNFKEQ. Losses at the gene ends were 1 base for V and 5 bases for J; bases not matched to a gene: 5. This CDR3 comprises 14 residues. CDR3 protein: CASSQVREGDEQYF. In DNA, the CDR3 is TGTGCCAGCAGCCAAGTGAGGGAGGGAGACGAGCAGTACTTC.

The rearrangement joins TRBV7-6 to TRBJ2-7; D is unresolved. Trimming pared 0 bases from V and 2 bases from J, leaving 11 bases between. The CDR3 is 15 amino acids. Per the germline V gene, CDR1 is SGHVS and CDR2 is FNYEAQ. The CDR3 here is CASSLAGDGPYEQYF. CDR3 bases: TGTGCCAGCAGCTTAGCTGGAGACGGCCCCTACGAGCAGTACTTC.